The rows below give T cell receptor beta chains drawn from one sample of a study of control samples from healthy donors and cancer patients. Sequenced by immunoSEQ multiplex PCR; TCRdb stores in-frame clones only, minus some. The data contain roughly 68,000 clones, 83% of them seen just once; the ten biggest clones take up roughly 14%. Sequenced: blood. These receptors all stem from a man in his sixties in good health. CDR3s include the opening cysteine and the closing phenylalanine or tryptophan. Fields, in order: CDR3 protein, CDR3 DNA, clone size, V gene, D gene, J gene. A D gene is named only where the DNA matches it firmly. Not every row has a clone size; where given, it reads once, few, many or a size class.

cdr3_aa: CASSLGYRVGGETQYF
cdr3_nt: TGTGCCAGCAGCTTAGGCTACAGGGTGGGTGGGGAGACCCAGTACTTC
clone_size: NA
v_call: TRBV11-2
d_call: NA
j_call: TRBJ2-5

cdr3_aa: CASSLGTNEQFF
cdr3_nt: TGTGCCAGCAGCCTTGGAACAAATGAGCAGTTCTTC
clone_size: NA
v_call: TRBV7-9
d_call: NA
j_call: TRBJ2-1

cdr3_aa: CASSTQGARTDTQYF
cdr3_nt: TGTGCCAGCAGTACCCAGGGGGCGCGCACAGATACGCAGTATTTT
clone_size: NA
v_call: TRBV6-5
d_call: TRBD1
j_call: TRBJ2-3

cdr3_aa: CASMAEAAGNTIYF
cdr3_nt: TGTGCCAGCATGGCAGAGGCAGCTGGAAACACCATATATTTT
clone_size: NA
v_call: TRBV9
d_call: NA
j_call: TRBJ1-3

cdr3_aa: CASSKENRGRLISNQPQHF
cdr3_nt: TGTGCCAGCAGCAAAGAAAACAGGGGACGCCTCATCTCAAATCAGCCCCAGCATTTT
clone_size: NA
v_call: TRBV21-1
d_call: NA
j_call: TRBJ1-5

cdr3_aa: CASSQEEPGTGYSYEQYF
cdr3_nt: TGTGCCAGCAGCCAAGAGGAACCCGGGACAGGATACTCCTACGAGCAGTACTTC
clone_size: few
v_call: TRBV14
d_call: TRBD1
j_call: TRBJ2-7

cdr3_aa: CSVAISNEQFF
cdr3_nt: TGCAGCGTTGCAATCAGCAATGAGCAGTTCTTC
clone_size: NA
v_call: TRBV29-1
d_call: NA
j_call: TRBJ2-1

cdr3_aa: CASREGLVRTDTQYF
cdr3_nt: TGTGCCAGTAGGGAGGGACTAGTTAGGACAGATACGCAGTATTTT
clone_size: NA
v_call: TRBV19
d_call: TRBD2
j_call: TRBJ2-3

cdr3_aa: CASSYSPGLQSYEQYF
cdr3_nt: TGTGCCAGCAGTTACTCCCCCGGGTTACAGTCCTACGAGCAGTACTTC
clone_size: NA
v_call: TRBV6-6
d_call: NA
j_call: TRBJ2-7

cdr3_aa: CASSSYPSGGQLDEAFF
cdr3_nt: TGTGCCAGCAGTTCCTATCCCAGCGGGGGACAACTCGATGAAGCTTTCTTT
clone_size: NA
v_call: TRBV5-4
d_call: NA
j_call: TRBJ1-1

cdr3_aa: CASSTDRNTEAFF
cdr3_nt: TGTGCCAGCAGTACGGACAGGAACACTGAAGCTTTCTTT
clone_size: NA
v_call: TRBV12-3/TRBV12-4
d_call: NA
j_call: TRBJ1-1

cdr3_aa: CASSTGLAGGRKDTQYF
cdr3_nt: TGTGCCAGCAGCACGGGACTAGCGGGAGGTCGGAAAGATACGCAGTATTTT
clone_size: NA
v_call: TRBV9
d_call: TRBD2
j_call: TRBJ2-3

cdr3_aa: CASSFFARSQTTPYEQYF
cdr3_nt: TGTGCCAGCAGTTTTTTCGCTAGATCCCAAACTACCCCCTACGAGCAGTACTTC
clone_size: few
v_call: TRBV28
d_call: NA
j_call: TRBJ2-7

cdr3_aa: CASSVGTAGGYGYTF
cdr3_nt: TGTGCCAGCAGCGTAGGGACGGCGGGGGGCTATGGCTACACCTTC
clone_size: NA
v_call: TRBV9
d_call: NA
j_call: TRBJ1-2

cdr3_aa: CSVEGLRGDTQYF
cdr3_nt: TGCAGCGTTGAAGGCCTTAGGGGAGATACGCAGTATTTT
clone_size: NA
v_call: TRBV29-1
d_call: NA
j_call: TRBJ2-3

cdr3_aa: CASSPNADPLVSPLHF
cdr3_nt: TGTGCCAGCTCACCAAACGCGGACCCTCTCGTTTCACCCCTCCACTTT
clone_size: NA
v_call: TRBV18
d_call: NA
j_call: TRBJ1-6

cdr3_aa: CASSSQGGPQETQYF
cdr3_nt: TGCGCCAGCAGCTCACAGGGAGGGCCACAAGAGACCCAGTACTTC
clone_size: NA
v_call: TRBV5-1
d_call: NA
j_call: TRBJ2-5

cdr3_aa: CASSYGGQNTQYF
cdr3_nt: TGTGCCAGCAGTTACGGGGGGCAGAATACGCAGTATTTT
clone_size: NA
v_call: TRBV6-2/TRBV6-3
d_call: NA
j_call: TRBJ2-3

cdr3_aa: CASSLGLAGETQYF
cdr3_nt: TGTGCCAGCAGCTTGGGTCTAGCGGGAGAGACCCAGTACTTC
clone_size: few
v_call: TRBV3-1/TRBV3-2
d_call: TRBD2
j_call: TRBJ2-5

cdr3_aa: CASSAAPGAGNTIYF
cdr3_nt: TGTGCCAGCAGCGCCGCTCCGGGCGCCGGAAACACCATATATTTT
clone_size: NA
v_call: TRBV5-6
d_call: NA
j_call: TRBJ1-3

cdr3_aa: CAVNVRVNQPQHF
cdr3_nt: TGTGCCGTCAACGTTAGGGTAAATCAGCCCCAGCATTTT
clone_size: few
v_call: TRBV6-5
d_call: NA
j_call: TRBJ1-5

cdr3_aa: CASSSPGHQPGGTEAFF
cdr3_nt: TGTGCCAGTAGCTCACCGGGACACCAACCGGGGGGCACTGAAGCTTTCTTT
clone_size: NA
v_call: TRBV19
d_call: NA
j_call: TRBJ1-1

cdr3_aa: CASSLFQSGTEYF
cdr3_nt: TGTGCCAGCAGTTTATTTCAGTCCGGGACAGAGTACTTC
clone_size: many
v_call: TRBV28
d_call: TRBD1
j_call: TRBJ2-7

cdr3_aa: CASSKEGERSTDTQYF
cdr3_nt: TGTGCCAGCAGCAAAGAGGGGGAGAGAAGCACAGATACGCAGTATTTT
clone_size: once
v_call: TRBV21-1
d_call: NA
j_call: TRBJ2-3

cdr3_aa: CASSLATSGSSYEQYF
cdr3_nt: TGCGCCAGCAGCCTTGCGACTAGCGGGAGCTCCTACGAGCAGTACTTC
clone_size: few
v_call: TRBV4-1
d_call: TRBD2
j_call: TRBJ2-7

cdr3_aa: CASSQGSGNLAQGTEQFF
cdr3_nt: TGTGCCAGCAGCCAAGGAAGCGGGAATTTGGCCCAAGGAACTGAGCAGTTCTTC
clone_size: NA
v_call: TRBV3-1/TRBV3-2
d_call: TRBD2
j_call: TRBJ2-1

cdr3_aa: CASSRPTSSYNEQFF
cdr3_nt: TGTGCCAGCAGCCGTCCAACGAGCTCCTACAATGAGCAGTTCTTC
clone_size: NA
v_call: TRBV7-8
d_call: NA
j_call: TRBJ2-1